A selection of T cell receptor beta chains follows, all from one sample in a study of CD8 T cells in ankylosing spondylitis. TCRdb reprocessed the 5' RACE reads with MiXCR, giving one entry per CDR3 protein. The repertoire has over 400,000 distinct CDR3 sequences, roughly a quarter of them found once; the top ten carry roughly 0.9%. The sample consisted of blood, either unsorted or a sorted T cell fraction (not recorded which). The receptors derive from a male donor with ankylosing spondylitis. Each CDR3 is given without its conserved first and last residue.

length: 13
V: TRBV5-1
J: TRBJ1-2
CDR3: ASSWTGQANYGYT

length: 13
V: TRBV18
J: TRBJ1-3
CDR3: ASSPSGGSGNTIY

length: 16
V: TRBV5-1
J: TRBJ2-3
CDR3: ASTVGLALTGGSDTQY

length: 16
V: TRBV14
J: TRBJ2-1
CDR3: ASSFLAGGPATYNEQF

length: 11
V: TRBV24-1
J: TRBJ2-3
CDR3: ATSDSPGYTQY

length: 11
V: TRBV7-9
J: TRBJ1-1
CDR3: ASSLRESTEAF

length: 10
V: TRBV20-1
J: TRBJ2-2
CDR3: SASASGPQLF

length: 13
V: TRBV7-9
J: TRBJ2-6
CDR3: ASSFSNAGANVLT

length: 12
V: TRBV7-9
J: TRBJ1-1
CDR3: ASSLVGTDTEAF

length: 13
V: TRBV5-1
J: TRBJ1-2
CDR3: ASSLGQQVNYGYT

length: 11
V: TRBV24-1
J: TRBJ2-3
CDR3: ATSNPRVVTQY

length: 14
V: TRBV27
J: TRBJ2-3
CDR3: ASSFLSGGWTDTQY

length: 12
V: TRBV3-1
J: TRBJ1-4
CDR3: ASSQAPTVEKLF

length: 13
V: TRBV6-5
J: TRBJ2-6
CDR3: ASTLPYSGANVLT

length: 11
V: TRBV5-1
J: TRBJ1-1
CDR3: ASSLAVATEAF

length: 14
V: TRBV20-1
J: TRBJ1-3
CDR3: SASSVDWGSGNTIY

length: 12
V: TRBV3-1
J: TRBJ1-6
CDR3: ASSPLGANSPLH

length: 12
V: TRBV30
J: TRBJ2-6
CDR3: AFGRGSGANVLT

length: 12
V: TRBV30
J: TRBJ1-2
CDR3: AWRLPGQSYGYT

length: 14
V: TRBV7-2
J: TRBJ2-1
CDR3: ASSLRASGVDNEQF

length: 11
V: TRBV30
J: TRBJ1-5
CDR3: AWSDGLNQPQH

length: 15
V: TRBV15
J: TRBJ2-1
CDR3: ATSREELAGVYNEQF

length: 9
V: TRBV24-1
J: TRBJ2-4
CDR3: ATSETGIQY

length: 12
V: TRBV5-6
J: TRBJ1-2
CDR3: ASSFDRGPEGYT

length: 17
V: TRBV24-1
J: TRBJ2-1
CDR3: ATSDPHQTSGGPYNEQF

length: 12
V: TRBV7-2
J: TRBJ1-5
CDR3: ASTRPGVGQPQH

length: 11
V: TRBV2
J: TRBJ1-5
CDR3: ASRGLSNQPQH

length: 13
V: TRBV5-1
J: TRBJ1-5
CDR3: ASSPGQGASQPQH

length: 13
V: TRBV29-1
J: TRBJ2-3
CDR3: SVEGLAGTTDTQY

length: 12
V: TRBV7-2
J: TRBJ1-1
CDR3: ASSRQGASTEAF

length: 15
V: TRBV24-1
J: TRBJ2-5
CDR3: ATSDGGTGALWETQY

length: 13
V: TRBV27
J: TRBJ2-7
CDR3: ASSPRSGRASEQY

length: 10
V: TRBV24-1
J: TRBJ2-1
CDR3: ATIQRPNEQF

length: 13
V: TRBV16
J: TRBJ1-3
CDR3: ASSQSGQGTDTIY

length: 11
V: TRBV12-3/TRBV12-4
J: TRBJ1-4
CDR3: ASSFGAGEKLF

length: 11
V: TRBV4-2
J: TRBJ1-2
CDR3: ASSQDLVIGYT

length: 13
V: TRBV11-2
J: TRBJ1-4
CDR3: ASSRTGVRDEKLF

length: 12
V: TRBV20-1
J: TRBJ1-5
CDR3: SALTGNGNQPQH

length: 13
V: TRBV6-1
J: TRBJ2-3
CDR3: ASSDGARGTDTQY

length: 12
V: TRBV5-1
J: TRBJ2-3
CDR3: ASSLVKSTDTQY

length: 13
V: TRBV12-3/TRBV12-4
J: TRBJ1-1
CDR3: ASTLSAAMGTEAF

length: 12
V: TRBV7-9
J: TRBJ2-1
CDR3: ASLRAGEGNEQF

length: 13
V: TRBV5-1
J: TRBJ1-6
CDR3: ASSLARRINSPLH

length: 12
V: TRBV7-9
J: TRBJ2-5
CDR3: ASSTMTGEETQY

length: 12
V: TRBV18
J: TRBJ1-1
CDR3: ASSRGQDSREAF

length: 18
V: TRBV3-1
J: TRBJ2-2
CDR3: ASSPNPGTSGPNGPGELF

length: 9
V: TRBV29-1
J: TRBJ1-1
CDR3: SVVVDTEAF

length: 13
V: TRBV5-1
J: TRBJ2-2
CDR3: ASSLAAGRTGELF

length: 15
V: TRBV18
J: TRBJ2-2
CDR3: ASSPLLAVGTTGELF